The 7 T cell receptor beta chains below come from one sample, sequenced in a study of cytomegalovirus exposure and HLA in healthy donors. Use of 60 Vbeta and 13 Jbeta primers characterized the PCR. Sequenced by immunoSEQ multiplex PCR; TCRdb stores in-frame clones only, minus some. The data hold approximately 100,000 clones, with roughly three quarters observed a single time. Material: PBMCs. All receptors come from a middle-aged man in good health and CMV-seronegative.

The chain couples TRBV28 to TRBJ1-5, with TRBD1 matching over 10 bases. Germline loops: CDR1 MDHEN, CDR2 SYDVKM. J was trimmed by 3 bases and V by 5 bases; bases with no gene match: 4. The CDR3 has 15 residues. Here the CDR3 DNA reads TGTGCCAGCAGTAGACAGGGGGCAGTCAATCAGCCCCAGCATTTT. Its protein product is CASSRQGAVNQPQHF. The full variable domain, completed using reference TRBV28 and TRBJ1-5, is DVKVTQSSRYLVKRTGEKVFLECVQDMDHENMFWYRQDPGLGLRLIYFSYDVKMKEKGDIPEGYSVSREKKERFSLILESASTNQTSMYLCASSRQGAVNQPQHFGDGTRLSIL.

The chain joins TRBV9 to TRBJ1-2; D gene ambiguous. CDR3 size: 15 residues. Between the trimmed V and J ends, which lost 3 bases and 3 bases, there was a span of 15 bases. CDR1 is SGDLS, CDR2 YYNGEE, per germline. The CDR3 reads CASSARGSGHYGYTF. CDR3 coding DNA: TGTGCCAGCAGCGCCCGGGGAAGCGGGCACTATGGCTACACCTTC.

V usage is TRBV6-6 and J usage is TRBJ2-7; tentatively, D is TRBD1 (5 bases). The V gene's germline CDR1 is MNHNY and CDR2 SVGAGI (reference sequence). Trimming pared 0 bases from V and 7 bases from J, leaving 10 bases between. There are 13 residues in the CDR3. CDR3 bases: TGTGCCAGCAGTTACTCGACAGACACAGAGCAGTACGTC. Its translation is CASSYSTDTEQYV.

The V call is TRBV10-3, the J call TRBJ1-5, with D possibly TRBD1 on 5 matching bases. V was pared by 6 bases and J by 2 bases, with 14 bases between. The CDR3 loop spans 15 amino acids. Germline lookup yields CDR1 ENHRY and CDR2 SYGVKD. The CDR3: CAIRETVFGNQPQHF. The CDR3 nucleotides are TGTGCCATCAGGGAGACAGTATTTGGCAATCAGCCCCAGCATTTT.

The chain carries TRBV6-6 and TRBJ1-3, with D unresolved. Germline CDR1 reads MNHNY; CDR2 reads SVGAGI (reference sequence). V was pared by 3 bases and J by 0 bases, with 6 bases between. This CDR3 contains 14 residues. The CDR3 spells CASSYTGSGNTIYF. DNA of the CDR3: TGTGCCAGCAGTTATACTGGCTCTGGAAACACCATATATTTT.

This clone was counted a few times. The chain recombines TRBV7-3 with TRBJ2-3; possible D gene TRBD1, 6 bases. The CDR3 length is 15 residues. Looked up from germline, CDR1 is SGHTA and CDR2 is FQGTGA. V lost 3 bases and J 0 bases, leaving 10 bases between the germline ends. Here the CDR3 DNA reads TGTGCCAGCAGCTTGGGGGCGTTAAGCACAGATACGCAGTATTTT. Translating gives CASSLGALSTDTQYF.

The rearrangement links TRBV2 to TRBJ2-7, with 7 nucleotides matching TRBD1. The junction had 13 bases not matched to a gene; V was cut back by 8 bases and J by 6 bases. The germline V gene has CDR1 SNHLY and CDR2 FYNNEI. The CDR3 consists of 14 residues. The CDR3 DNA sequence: TGTGCCAGCGCAACCAGGACAGGTGTCGCCGAGCAGTACTTC. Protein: CASATRTGVAEQYF.